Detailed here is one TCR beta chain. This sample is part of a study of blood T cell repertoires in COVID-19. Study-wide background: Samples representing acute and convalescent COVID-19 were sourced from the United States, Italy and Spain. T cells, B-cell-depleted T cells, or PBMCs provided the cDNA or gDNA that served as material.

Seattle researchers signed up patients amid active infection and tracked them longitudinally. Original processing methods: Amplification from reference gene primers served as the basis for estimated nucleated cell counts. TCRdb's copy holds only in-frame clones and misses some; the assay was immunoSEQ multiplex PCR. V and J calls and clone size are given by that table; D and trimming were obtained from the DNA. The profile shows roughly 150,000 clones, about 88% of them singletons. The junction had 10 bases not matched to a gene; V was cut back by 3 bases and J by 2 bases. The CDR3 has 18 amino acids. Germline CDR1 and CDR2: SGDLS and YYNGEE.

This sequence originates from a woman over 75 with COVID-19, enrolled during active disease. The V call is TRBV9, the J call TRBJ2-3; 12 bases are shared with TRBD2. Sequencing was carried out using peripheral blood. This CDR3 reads CASSGYGTSGLVTDTQYF. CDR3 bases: TGTGCCAGCAGCGGATACGGGACTAGCGGGTTAGTCACAGATACGCAGTATTTT.